This is a list of T cell receptor beta chains from one sample in a study of blood T cells in healthy people across ages. TCRdb reprocessed the 5' RACE reads with MiXCR, giving one entry per CDR3 protein. This table has over 1,500,000 distinct CDR3 sequences, around 48% appearing once. The sample comprised blood. The receptor source for this set is a woman aged 40 to 55 in good health. Both conserved end residues are part of each CDR3. The D gene is left open where the match is weak. Some rows mark clone size as missing; the rest say once, few, many or name a class of expanded clone.

TRBV7-2	TRBD2	few	TRBJ2-7	CASSRTWTSSYEQYF	TGTGCCAGCAGCCGGACCTGGACTAGCTCCTACGAGCAGTACTTC
TRBV7-2	-	-	TRBJ2-2	CASSKTATGELFF	TGTGCCAGCAGCAAGACCGCTACCGGGGAGCTGTTTTTT
TRBV7-3	-	few	TRBJ2-5	CASSSYLDETQYF	TGTGCCAGCAGCTCCTATCTCGACGAGACCCAGTACTTC
TRBV11-2	TRBD2	once	TRBJ2-7	CASSLEASGTYEQYF	TGTGCCAGCAGCTTAGAAGCTAGCGGAACCTACGAGCAGTACTTC
TRBV11-1	-	-	TRBJ2-4	CASSPNSASGAKNIQYF	TGTGCCAGCAGCCCCAACTCCGCGTCGGGGGCCAAAAACATTCAGTACTTC
TRBV7-9	-	-	TRBJ2-1	CASSFRADNEQFF	TGTGCCAGCAGCTTTAGGGCCGACAATGAGCAGTTCTTC
TRBV7-9	TRBD2	-	TRBJ2-1	CASVQSGGLYNEQFF	TGTGCCAGCGTTCAGAGCGGGGGTTTGTACAATGAGCAGTTCTTC
TRBV6-5	TRBD1	-	TRBJ2-7	CASTDTGQGAFYEQYF	TGTGCCAGCACCGACACGGGACAGGGGGCTTTCTACGAGCAGTACTTC
TRBV6-2/TRBV6-3	-	-	TRBJ2-1	CASSSRNSPRREQFF	TGTGCCAGCAGTTCCCGCAACTCCCCTCGGCGGGAGCAGTTCTTC
TRBV4-2	TRBD2	-	TRBJ2-3	CASSQYGTSGADTQYF	TGTGCCAGCAGCCAGTACGGGACTAGCGGTGCAGATACGCAGTATTTT